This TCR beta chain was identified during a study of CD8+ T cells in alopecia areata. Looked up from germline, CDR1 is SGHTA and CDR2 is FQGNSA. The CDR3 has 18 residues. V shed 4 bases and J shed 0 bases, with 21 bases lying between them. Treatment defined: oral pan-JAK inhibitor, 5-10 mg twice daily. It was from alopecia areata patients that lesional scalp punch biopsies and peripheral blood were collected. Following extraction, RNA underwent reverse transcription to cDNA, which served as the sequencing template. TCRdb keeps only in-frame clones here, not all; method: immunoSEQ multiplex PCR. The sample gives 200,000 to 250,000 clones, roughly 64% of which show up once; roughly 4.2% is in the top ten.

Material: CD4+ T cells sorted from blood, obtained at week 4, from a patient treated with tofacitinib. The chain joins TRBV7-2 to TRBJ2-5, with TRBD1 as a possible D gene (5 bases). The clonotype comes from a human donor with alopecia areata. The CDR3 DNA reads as TGTGCCAGCAGCTCCCCGCCCGGACACCGACCCTACCAAGAGACCCAGTACTTC. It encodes CASSSPPGHRPYQETQYF.